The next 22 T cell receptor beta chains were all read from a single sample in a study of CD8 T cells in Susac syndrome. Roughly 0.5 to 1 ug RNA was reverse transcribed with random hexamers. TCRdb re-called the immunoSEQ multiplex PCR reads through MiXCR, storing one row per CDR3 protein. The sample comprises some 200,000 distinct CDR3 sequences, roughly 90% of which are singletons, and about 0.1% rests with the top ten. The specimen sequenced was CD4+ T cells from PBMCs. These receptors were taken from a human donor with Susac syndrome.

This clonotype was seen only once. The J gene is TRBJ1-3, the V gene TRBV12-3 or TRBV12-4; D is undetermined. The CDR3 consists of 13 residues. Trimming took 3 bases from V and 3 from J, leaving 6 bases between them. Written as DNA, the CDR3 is TGTGCCAGCAGTTTTTTAGTTGGAAACACCATATATTTT. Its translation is CASSFLVGNTIYF.

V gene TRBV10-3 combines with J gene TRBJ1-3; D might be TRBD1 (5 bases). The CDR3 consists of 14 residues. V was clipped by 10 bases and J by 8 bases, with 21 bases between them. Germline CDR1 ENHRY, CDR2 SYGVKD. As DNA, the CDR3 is TGTGCCACGATGAACCCAACAGGAGGGGACACCATATATTTT. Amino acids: CATMNPTGGDTIYF.

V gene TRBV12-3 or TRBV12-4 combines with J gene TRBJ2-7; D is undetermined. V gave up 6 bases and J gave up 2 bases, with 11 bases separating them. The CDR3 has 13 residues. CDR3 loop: CASSIGLPYEQYF. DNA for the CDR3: TGTGCCAGCAGCATCGGGCTGCCCTACGAGCAGTACTTC.

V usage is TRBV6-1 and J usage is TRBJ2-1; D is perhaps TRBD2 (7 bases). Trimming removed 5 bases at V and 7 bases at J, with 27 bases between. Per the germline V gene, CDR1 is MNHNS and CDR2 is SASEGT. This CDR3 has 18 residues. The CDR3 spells CASSPGLGAGLPGNEQFF. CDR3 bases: TGTGCCAGCAGTCCTGGTTTGGGGGCGGGACTACCCGGGAATGAGCAGTTCTTC.

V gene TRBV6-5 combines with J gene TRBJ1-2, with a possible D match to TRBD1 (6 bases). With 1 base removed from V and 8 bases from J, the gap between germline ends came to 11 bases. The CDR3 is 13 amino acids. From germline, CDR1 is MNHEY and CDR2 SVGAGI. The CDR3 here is CASSYLGARGYTF. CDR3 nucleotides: TGTGCCAGCAGTTACTTGGGGGCGCGAGGCTACACCTTC.

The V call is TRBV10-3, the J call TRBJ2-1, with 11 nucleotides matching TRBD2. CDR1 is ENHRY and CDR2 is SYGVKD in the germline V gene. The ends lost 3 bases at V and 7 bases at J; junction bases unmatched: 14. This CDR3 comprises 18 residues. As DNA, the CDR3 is TGTGCCATCAGTGATTCCCCCTTAACTAGCGGGAGTGGGAATGAGCAGTTCTTC. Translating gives CAISDSPLTSGSGNEQFF.

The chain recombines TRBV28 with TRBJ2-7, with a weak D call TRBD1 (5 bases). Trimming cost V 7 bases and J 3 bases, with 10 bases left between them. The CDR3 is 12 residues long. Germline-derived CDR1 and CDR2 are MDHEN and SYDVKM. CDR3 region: CASNLGDYEQYF. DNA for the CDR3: TGTGCCAGCAACCTAGGGGACTACGAGCAGTACTTC.

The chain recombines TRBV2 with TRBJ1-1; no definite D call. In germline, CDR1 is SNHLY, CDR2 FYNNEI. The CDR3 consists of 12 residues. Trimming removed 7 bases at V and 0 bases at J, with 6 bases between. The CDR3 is CASTLMNTEAFF. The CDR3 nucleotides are TGTGCCAGCACTTTAATGAACACTGAAGCTTTCTTT.

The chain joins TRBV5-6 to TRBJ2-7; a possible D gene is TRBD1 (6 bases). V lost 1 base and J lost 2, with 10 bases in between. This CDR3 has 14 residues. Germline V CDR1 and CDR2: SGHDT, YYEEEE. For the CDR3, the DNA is TGTGCCAGCAGCTTGTGGACAGTTACCTACGAGCAGTACTTC. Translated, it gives CASSLWTVTYEQYF. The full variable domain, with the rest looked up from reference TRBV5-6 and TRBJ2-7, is DAGVTQSPTHLIKTRGQQVTLRCSPKSGHDTVSWYQQALGQGPQFIFQYYEEEERQRGNFPDRFSGHQFPNYSSELNVNALLLGDSALYLCASSLWTVTYEQYFGPGTRLTVT.

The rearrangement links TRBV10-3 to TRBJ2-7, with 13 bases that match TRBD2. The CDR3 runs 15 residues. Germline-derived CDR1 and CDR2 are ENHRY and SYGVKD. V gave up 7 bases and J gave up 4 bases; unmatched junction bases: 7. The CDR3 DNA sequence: TGTGCCATCACCGACGGACTAGCGGGAGAATACGAGCAGTACTTC. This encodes CAITDGLAGEYEQYF.

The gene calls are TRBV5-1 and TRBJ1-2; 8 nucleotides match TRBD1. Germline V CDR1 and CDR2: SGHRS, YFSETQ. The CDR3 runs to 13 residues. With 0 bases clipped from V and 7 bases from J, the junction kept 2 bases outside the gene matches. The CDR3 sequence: CASSLGQGIGYTF. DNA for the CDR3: TGCGCCAGCAGCTTGGGACAGGGGATTGGCTACACCTTC. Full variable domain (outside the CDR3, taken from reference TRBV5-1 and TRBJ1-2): KAGVTQTPRYLIKTRGQQVTLSCSPISGHRSVSWYQQTPGQGLQFLFEYFSETQRNKGNFPGRFSGRQFSNSRSEMNVSTLELGDSALYLCASSLGQGIGYTFGSGTRLTVV.

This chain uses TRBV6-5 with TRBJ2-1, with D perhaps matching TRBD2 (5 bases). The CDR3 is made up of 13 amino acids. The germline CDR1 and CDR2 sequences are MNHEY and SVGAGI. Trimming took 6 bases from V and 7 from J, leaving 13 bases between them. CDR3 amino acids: CASRSPTSNEQFF. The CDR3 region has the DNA TGTGCCAGCAGGTCACCAACTAGTAATGAGCAGTTCTTC.

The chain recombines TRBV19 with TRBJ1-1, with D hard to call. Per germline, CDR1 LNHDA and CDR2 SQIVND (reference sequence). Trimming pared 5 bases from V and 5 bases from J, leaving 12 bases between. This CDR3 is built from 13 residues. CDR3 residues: CASSWSAQTEAFF. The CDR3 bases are TGTGCCAGTAGTTGGTCAGCTCAGACTGAAGCTTTCTTT.

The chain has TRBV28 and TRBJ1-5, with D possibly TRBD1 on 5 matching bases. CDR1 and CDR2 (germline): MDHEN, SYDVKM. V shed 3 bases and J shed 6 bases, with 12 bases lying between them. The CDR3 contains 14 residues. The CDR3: CASSFGAATQPQHF. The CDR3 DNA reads TGTGCCAGCAGTTTTGGGGCAGCGACTCAGCCCCAGCATTTT.

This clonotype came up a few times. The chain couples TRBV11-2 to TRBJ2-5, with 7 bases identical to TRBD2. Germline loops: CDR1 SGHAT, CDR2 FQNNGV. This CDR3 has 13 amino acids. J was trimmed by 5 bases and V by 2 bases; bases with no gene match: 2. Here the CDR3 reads CASSLSGRETQYF. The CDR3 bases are TGTGCCAGCAGCTTATCCGGGAGGGAGACCCAGTACTTC.

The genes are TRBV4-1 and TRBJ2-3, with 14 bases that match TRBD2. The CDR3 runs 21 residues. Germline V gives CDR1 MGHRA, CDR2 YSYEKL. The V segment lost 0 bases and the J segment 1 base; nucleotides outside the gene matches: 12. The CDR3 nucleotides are TGCGCCAGCAGCCAAGAACGCGGGGGACTAGCGGGGGAGCCGCGCACAGATACGCAGTATTTT. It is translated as CASSQERGGLAGEPRTDTQYF.

DNA of the CDR3: TGTGCCAGCAGCCTAGATTCCGGGACATATCAAAAACTGTTTTTT. Translating it yields CASSLDSGTYQKLFF. J is TRBJ1-4 and V is TRBV14; D is perhaps TRBD1 (6 bases). The CDR3 runs 15 residues. Trimming left V 4 bases short and J 9 bases short, with 18 bases between. Germline lookup yields CDR1 SGHDN and CDR2 FVKESK.

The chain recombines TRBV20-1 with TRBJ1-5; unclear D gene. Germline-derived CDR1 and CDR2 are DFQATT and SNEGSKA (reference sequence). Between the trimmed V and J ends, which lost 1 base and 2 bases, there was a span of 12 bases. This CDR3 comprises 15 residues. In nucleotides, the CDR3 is TGCAGTGCTAGAGGGCACTGGGCCCGCAATCAGCCCCAGCATTTT. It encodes CSARGHWARNQPQHF.

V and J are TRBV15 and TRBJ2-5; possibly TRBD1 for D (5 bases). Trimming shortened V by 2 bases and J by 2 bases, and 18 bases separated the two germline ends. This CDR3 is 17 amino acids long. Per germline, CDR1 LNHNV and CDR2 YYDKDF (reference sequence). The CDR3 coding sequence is TGTGCCACCAGCAGAAATACACAGGTGGGTCGGCAAGAGACCCAGTACTTC. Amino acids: CATSRNTQVGRQETQYF.

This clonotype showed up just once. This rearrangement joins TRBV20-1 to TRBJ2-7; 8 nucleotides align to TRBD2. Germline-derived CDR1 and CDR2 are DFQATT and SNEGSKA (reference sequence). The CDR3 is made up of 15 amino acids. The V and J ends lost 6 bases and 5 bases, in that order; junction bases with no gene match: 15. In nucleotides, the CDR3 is TGCAGTGCCCTCAACCCTAGCGGGCCCCCTGACGAGCAGTACTTC. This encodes CSALNPSGPPDEQYF.

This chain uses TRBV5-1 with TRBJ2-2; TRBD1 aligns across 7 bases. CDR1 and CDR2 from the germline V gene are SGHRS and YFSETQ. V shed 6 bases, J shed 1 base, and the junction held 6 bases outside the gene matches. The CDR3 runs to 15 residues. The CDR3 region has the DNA TGCGCCAGCACCTATTACAGGGGGAACACCGGGGAGCTGTTTTTT. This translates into CASTYYRGNTGELFF.

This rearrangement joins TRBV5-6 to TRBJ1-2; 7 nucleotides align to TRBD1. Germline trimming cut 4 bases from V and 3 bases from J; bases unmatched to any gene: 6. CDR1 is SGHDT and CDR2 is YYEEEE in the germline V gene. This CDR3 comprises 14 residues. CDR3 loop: CASSDGQVDYGYTF. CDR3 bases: TGTGCCAGCAGCGACGGACAGGTAGACTATGGCTACACCTTC.